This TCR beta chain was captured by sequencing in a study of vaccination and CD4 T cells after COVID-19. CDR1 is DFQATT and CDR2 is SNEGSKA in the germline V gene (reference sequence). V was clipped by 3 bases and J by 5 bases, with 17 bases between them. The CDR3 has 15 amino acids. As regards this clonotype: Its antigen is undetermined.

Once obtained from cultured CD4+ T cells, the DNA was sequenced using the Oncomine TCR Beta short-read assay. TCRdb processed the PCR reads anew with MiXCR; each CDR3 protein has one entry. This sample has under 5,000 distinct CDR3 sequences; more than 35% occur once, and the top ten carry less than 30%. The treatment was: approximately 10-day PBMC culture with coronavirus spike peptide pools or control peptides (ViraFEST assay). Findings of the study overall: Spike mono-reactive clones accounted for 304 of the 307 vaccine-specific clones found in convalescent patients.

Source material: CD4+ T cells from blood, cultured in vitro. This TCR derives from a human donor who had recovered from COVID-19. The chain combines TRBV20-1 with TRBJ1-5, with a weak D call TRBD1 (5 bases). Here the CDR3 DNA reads TGCAGTGCTAGTAACCTGGACATTACAGATCAGCCCCAGCATTTT. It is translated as CSASNLDITDQPQHF.